These 9 T cell receptor beta chains came from one sample sequenced in a study of blood T cell repertoires in COVID-19 (dated by TCRdb to about 2020). Preparation of the library involved the immunoSEQ multiplex PCR assay. TCRdb obtained this table from immuneACCESS and retained in-frame rearrangements with V and J assigned. These tables miss some clones; where compared with another copy, unresolved V genes account for less than half of the shortfall, and the remainder is unexplained. The sample contains approximately 330,000 clones, over 80% of them found a single time. The ten biggest clones cover approximately 9.3% of the sample. The specimen sequenced was peripheral blood. The source is a man aged 25-40 years with COVID-19, enrolled during active disease.

The chain uses TRBV7-6 and TRBJ1-1; D might be TRBD1 (5 bases). CDR3 length equals 15 residues. Between the trimmed V and J ends, which lost 2 bases and 0 bases, there was a span of 10 bases. In germline, CDR1 is SGHVS, CDR2 FNYEAQ. CDR3 region: CASSLFSGMNTEAFF. The CDR3 coding sequence is TGTGCCAGCAGCTTATTTTCAGGGATGAACACTGAAGCTTTCTTT.

The chain combines TRBV5-6 with TRBJ2-7; 10 bases match TRBD1. V was clipped by 4 bases and J by 6 bases; unmatched bases: 7. Per germline, CDR1 SGHDT and CDR2 YYEEEE. The CDR3 has 14 amino acids. The CDR3 DNA reads TGTGCCAGCAGCCACCCGGGACAGGGGAGCGAGCAGTACTTC. This gives the protein CASSHPGQGSEQYF.

The V gene is TRBV27, the J gene TRBJ2-7; TRBD1 matches at 7 bases. The CDR3 length is 15 residues. V dropped 4 bases and J dropped 2; count of bases not matched to a gene: 8. Germline V gene lookup returns CDR1 MNHEY and CDR2 SMNVEV (reference sequence). The DNA for the CDR3 is TGTGCCAGCAGTTACCGGGCCGGGACAGCCTACGAGCAGTACTTC. Translation: CASSYRAGTAYEQYF.

V is TRBV11-2 and J is TRBJ1-1; 7 nucleotides agree with TRBD1. The CDR3 runs 14 residues. Germline V gene sequence: CDR1 SGHAT, CDR2 FQNNGV. With 5 bases clipped from V and 8 bases from J, the junction kept 11 bases outside the gene matches. For the CDR3, the DNA is TGTGCCAGCAGCCAACCTCTAGGGGGCCCAGAAGCTTTCTTT. This translates into CASSQPLGGPEAFF. Using reference TRBV11-2 and TRBJ1-1 for the parts outside the CDR3, the full variable domain is EAGVAQSPRYKIIEKRQSVAFWCNPISGHATLYWYQQILGQGPKLLIQFQNNGVVDDSQLPKDRFSAERLKGVDSTLKIQPAKLEDSAVYLCASSQPLGGPEAFFGQGTRLTVV.

The rearrangement links TRBV19 to TRBJ2-7; D perhaps matches TRBD1 (7 bases). The germline CDR1 and CDR2 sequences are LNHDA and SQIVND (reference sequence). The CDR3 loop spans 14 amino acids. Deletions cut 5 bases from V and 5 bases from J, with 16 bases between. The CDR3 DNA sequence: TGTGCCAGTAGTTCCTATCAGGGGGGAGACGAGCAGTACTTC. This gives the protein CASSSYQGGDEQYF.

This clone was counted between two and nine times. CDR3 DNA sequence: TGTGCCAGCAGTTTAATGGCGGGAAGTCCGCCGCACTACGAGCAGTACTTC. Translated: CASSLMAGSPPHYEQYF. This chain links TRBV28 with TRBJ2-7, with D possibly being TRBD2 (6 bases). From germline, CDR1 is MDHEN and CDR2 SYDVKM. The V end was cut by 2 bases, the J end by 3 bases, with 20 bases between. The CDR3 has 17 amino acids.

V gene TRBV5-8 combines with J gene TRBJ2-2; 7 positions agree with TRBD1. In germline, CDR1 is SGHTS, CDR2 YDEGEE. The CDR3 has 18 amino acids. The V gene end was trimmed by 1 base and the J gene end by 3 bases; junction bases not matched to a gene: 12. This chain's CDR3 is CASSLPLDRAADTGELFF. The CDR3 coding sequence is TGTGCCAGCAGCTTGCCCTTAGACAGGGCTGCTGACACCGGGGAGCTGTTTTTT.

The chain is built from TRBV6-5 and TRBJ1-1; weak D call: TRBD1 (5 bases). The CDR3 runs 16 residues. Trimming cost V 2 bases and J 2 bases, with 15 bases left between them. Looked up from germline, CDR1 is MNHEY and CDR2 is SVGAGI. DNA of the CDR3: TGTGCCAGCAGTTACCCTCCAGACAGACCAAACACTGAAGCTTTCTTT. Its translation is CASSYPPDRPNTEAFF.

This rearrangement joins TRBV18 to TRBJ2-1, with 10 bases lining up with TRBD1. Trimming removed 6 bases from V and 4 bases from J; junction bases left unmatched: 6. Germline CDR1 is KGHSH and CDR2 is LQKENI. The CDR3 is 15 amino acids. The CDR3 sequence is CASSLGQGVYNEQFF. In DNA, the CDR3 is TGTGCCAGCTCTCTCGGACAGGGGGTTTACAATGAGCAGTTCTTC.